Listed below are T cell receptor beta chains from one sample, sequenced in a study of shared clonotypes between healthy human individuals. The data were produced by immunoSEQ multiplex PCR, yet TCRdb's version contains in-frame clones alone and is incomplete. This sample has 950,000 to 1,100,000 clones, with about 75% found just once. Sequencing input: memory CD4+ T cells sorted from blood. The receptors derive from a man aged 18 to 30 in good health. CDR3s include the opening cysteine and the closing phenylalanine or tryptophan. A D gene is named only where the DNA matches it firmly.

J gene,D gene,V gene,CDR3 DNA,CDR3 protein
TRBJ1-1,TRBD1,TRBV10-3,TGTGCCTCTAGGGGGACAGGGGATAACACTGAAGCTTTCTTT,CASRGTGDNTEAFF
TRBJ2-1,TRBD2,TRBV10-3,TGTGCCACTGGACTAGCGGGAGTTAATGAGCAGTTCTTC,CATGLAGVNEQFF
TRBJ2-2,TRBD2,TRBV11-2,TGTGCCAGCAGCGCAGCGGGGGCAGCCCCCGGGGAGCTGTTTTTT,CASSAAGAAPGELFF
TRBJ1-3,TRBD1,TRBV7-2,TGTGCCAGCAGCCCTGGGACAGTTCGAGGAAACACCATATATTTT,CASSPGTVRGNTIYF
TRBJ1-6,NA,TRBV5-1,TGCGCCAGCAGTCAGGGGACCCACAATTCACCCCTCCACTTT,CASSQGTHNSPLHF
TRBJ1-5,TRBD1,TRBV6-1,TGTGCCAGCACCCCCCCCGGACAGGACCATCAGCCCCAGCATTTT,CASTPPGQDHQPQHF
TRBJ2-1,NA,TRBV30,TGTGCCTGGAGTGTACGTGGGATTACTACCAATGAGCAGTTCTTC,CAWSVRGITTNEQFF
TRBJ1-5,TRBD1,TRBV2,TGTGCCAGCAACGAACAGGGGAGGGAAAATCAGCCCCAGCATTTT,CASNEQGRENQPQHF
TRBJ1-2,NA,TRBV5-4,TGTGCCAGCAGCTTGGTCGCAGCAGCTAACTATGGCTACACCTTC,CASSLVAAANYGYTF
TRBJ1-4,NA,TRBV28,TGTGCCAGCAGTTTATGGGGAGCAACTAATGAAAAACTGTTTTTT,CASSLWGATNEKLFF